Detailed here is one T cell receptor beta chain. This sample stems from a study of blood T cell repertoires in COVID-19. Enrollment of patients from Seattle took place during active infection, with longitudinal follow-up. In the source study's methods: Researchers report that nucleated cell counts were estimated from reference gene primer amplification. The data were produced by immunoSEQ multiplex PCR, yet TCRdb's version contains in-frame clones alone and is incomplete. The DNA was the basis for D and trimming; V, J and clone size are from that table. Of 150,000 to 200,000 clones listed, about 81% are singletons. V gave up 0 bases and J gave up 2 bases, with 10 bases separating them. The germline gives CDR1 SGHVS, CDR2 FQNEAQ. This CDR3 contains 15 residues.

This sequence was found in a woman older than 75 with COVID-19, enrolled during active disease. Sample: peripheral blood. The chain combines TRBV7-8 with TRBJ2-5; D perhaps matches TRBD2 (6 bases). In DNA form, the CDR3 reads TGTGCCAGCAGCTTAGCGCTGGGGAGGCAAGAGACCCAGTACTTC. Residues: CASSLALGRQETQYF.